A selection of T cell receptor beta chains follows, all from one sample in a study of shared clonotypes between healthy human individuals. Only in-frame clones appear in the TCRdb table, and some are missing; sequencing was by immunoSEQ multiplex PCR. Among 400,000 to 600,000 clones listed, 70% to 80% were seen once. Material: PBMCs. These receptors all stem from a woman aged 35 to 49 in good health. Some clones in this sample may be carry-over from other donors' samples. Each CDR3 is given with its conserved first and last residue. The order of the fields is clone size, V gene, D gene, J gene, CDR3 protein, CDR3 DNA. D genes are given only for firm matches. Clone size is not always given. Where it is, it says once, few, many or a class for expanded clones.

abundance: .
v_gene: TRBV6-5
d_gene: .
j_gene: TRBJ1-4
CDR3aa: CASSYFPATNEKLFF
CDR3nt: TGTGCCAGCAGTTACTTCCCGGCCACAAATGAAAAACTGTTTTTT

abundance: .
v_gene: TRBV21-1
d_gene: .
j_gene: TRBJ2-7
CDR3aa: CASSKESYGTGGWSSSYEQYF
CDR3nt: TGTGCCAGCAGCAAAGAATCTTATGGGACAGGGGGCTGGTCAAGCTCCTACGAGCAGTACTTC

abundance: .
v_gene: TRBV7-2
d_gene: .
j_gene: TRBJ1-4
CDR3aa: CASSPNRGEKLFF
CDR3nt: TGTGCCAGCAGCCCAAATAGGGGAGAAAAACTGTTTTTT

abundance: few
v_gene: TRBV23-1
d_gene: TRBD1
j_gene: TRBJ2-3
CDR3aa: CASSLQDRVTDTQYF
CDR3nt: TGCGCCAGCAGTCTTCAGGACAGGGTCACAGATACGCAGTATTTT

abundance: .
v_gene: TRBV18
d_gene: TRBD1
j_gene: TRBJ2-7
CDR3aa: CASSSGGSYEQYF
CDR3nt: TGTGCCAGCTCATCAGGGGGCTCCTACGAGCAGTACTTC

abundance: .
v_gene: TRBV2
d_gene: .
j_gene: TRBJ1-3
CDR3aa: CASRLDSSGNTIYF
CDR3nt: TGTGCCAGCAGGTTGGACAGCTCTGGAAACACCATATATTTT

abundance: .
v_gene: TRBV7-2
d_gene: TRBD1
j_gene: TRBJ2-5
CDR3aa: CASSSPGTVGQYF
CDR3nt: TGTGCCAGCAGCTCACCTGGGACAGTTGGGCAGTACTTC

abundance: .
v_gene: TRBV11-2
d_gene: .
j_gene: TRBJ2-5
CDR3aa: CASSLEGLTVHKDF
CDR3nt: TGTGCCAGCAGCTTAGAGGGTCTAACGGTTCATAAGGACTTC

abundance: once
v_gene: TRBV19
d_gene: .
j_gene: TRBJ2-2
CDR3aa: CASSIWSGQNTGELFF
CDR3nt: TGTGCCAGTAGTATTTGGTCGGGCCAAAACACCGGGGAGCTGTTTTTT

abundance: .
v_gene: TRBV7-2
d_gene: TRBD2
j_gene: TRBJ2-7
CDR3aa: CASSPGLATYEQYF
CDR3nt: TGTGCCAGCAGCCCGGGACTAGCGACGTACGAGCAGTACTTC

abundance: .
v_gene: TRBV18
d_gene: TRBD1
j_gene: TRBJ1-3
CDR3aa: CASSPDRVGNTIYF
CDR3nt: TGTGCCAGCTCACCTGACAGGGTCGGAAACACCATATATTTT

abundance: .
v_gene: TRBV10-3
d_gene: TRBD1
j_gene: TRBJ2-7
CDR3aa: CAISVQGKQHEQYF
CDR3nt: TGTGCCATCAGTGTACAGGGGAAACAGCACGAGCAGTACTTC

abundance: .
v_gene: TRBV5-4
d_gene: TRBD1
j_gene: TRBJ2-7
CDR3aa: CASSPAPGTGPLHYEQYF
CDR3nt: TGTGCCAGCAGCCCTGCCCCCGGGACAGGGCCTCTCCACTACGAGCAGTACTTC

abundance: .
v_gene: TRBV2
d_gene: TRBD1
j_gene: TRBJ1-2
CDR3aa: CASSETGVDYGYTF
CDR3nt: TGTGCCAGCAGTGAAACAGGGGTGGACTATGGCTACACCTTC

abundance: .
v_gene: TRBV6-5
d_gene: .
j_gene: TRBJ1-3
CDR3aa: CASSLQGAGNTIYF
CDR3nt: TGTGCCAGCAGTCTCCAGGGCGCTGGAAACACCATATATTTT

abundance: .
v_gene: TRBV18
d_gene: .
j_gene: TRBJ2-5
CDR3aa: CASSPGTRRFETQYF
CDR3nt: TGTGCCAGCTCACCAGGGACCCGGAGGTTTGAGACCCAGTACTTC

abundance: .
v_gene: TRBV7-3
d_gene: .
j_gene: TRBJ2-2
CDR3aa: CASSPGPSRDRELFF
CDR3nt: TGTGCCAGCAGCCCCGGGCCCTCCAGGGATAGGGAGCTGTTTTTT

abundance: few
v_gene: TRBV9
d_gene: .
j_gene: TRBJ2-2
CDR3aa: CASSPRQLGSTGELFF
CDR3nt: TGTGCCAGCAGCCCGAGACAGCTCGGGAGCACCGGGGAGCTGTTTTTT

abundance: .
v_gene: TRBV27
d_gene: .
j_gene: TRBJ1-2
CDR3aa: CASSMNGGLNYGYTF
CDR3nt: TGTGCCAGCAGTATGAATGGAGGGCTAAACTATGGCTACACCTTC

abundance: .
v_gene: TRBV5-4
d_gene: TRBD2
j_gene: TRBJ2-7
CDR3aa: CASSQTGTSNEQYF
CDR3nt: TGTGCCAGCAGCCAAACCGGGACTAGTAACGAGCAGTACTTC

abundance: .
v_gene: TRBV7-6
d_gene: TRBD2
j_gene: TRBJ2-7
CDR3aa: CASSLGPASGRSYEQYF
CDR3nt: TGTGCCAGCAGCTTAGGTCCGGCTAGCGGGCGCTCCTACGAGCAGTACTTC

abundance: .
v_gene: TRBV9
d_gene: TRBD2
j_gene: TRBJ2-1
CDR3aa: CASSIPGLAGVDYNEQFF
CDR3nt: TGTGCCAGCAGCATACCGGGACTAGCGGGAGTTGACTACAATGAGCAGTTCTTC

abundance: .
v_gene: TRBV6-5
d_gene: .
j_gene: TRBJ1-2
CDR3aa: CASSGTSSGYTF
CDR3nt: TGTGCCAGCTCGGGGACATCAAGTGGCTACACCTTC

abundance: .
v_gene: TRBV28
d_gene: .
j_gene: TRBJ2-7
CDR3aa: CASSHRDYEQYF
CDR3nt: TGTGCCAGCAGTCACAGGGACTACGAGCAGTACTTC

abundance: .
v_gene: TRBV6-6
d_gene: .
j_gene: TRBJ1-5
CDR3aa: CASSYGGEGNQPQHF
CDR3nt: TGTGCCAGCAGTTACGGGGGTGAGGGCAATCAGCCCCAGCATTTT

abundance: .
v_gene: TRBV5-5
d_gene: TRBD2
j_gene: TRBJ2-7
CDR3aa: CASSLALAGNYEQYF
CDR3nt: TGTGCCAGCAGCTTGGCTCTAGCGGGTAACTACGAGCAGTACTTC

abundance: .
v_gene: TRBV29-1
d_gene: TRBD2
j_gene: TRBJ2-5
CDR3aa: CSVLGTSGRSPETQYF
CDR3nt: TGCAGCGTACTTGGGACTAGCGGGAGAAGCCCAGAGACCCAGTACTTC

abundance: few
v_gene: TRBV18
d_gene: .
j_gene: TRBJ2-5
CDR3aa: CASSPQATQETQYF
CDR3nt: TGTGCCAGCTCACCACAGGCTACCCAAGAGACCCAGTACTTC

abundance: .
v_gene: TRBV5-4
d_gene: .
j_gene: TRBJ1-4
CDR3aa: CASSSQGTTNEKLFF
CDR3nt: TGTGCCAGCAGCTCCCAGGGAACAACTAATGAAAAACTGTTTTTT

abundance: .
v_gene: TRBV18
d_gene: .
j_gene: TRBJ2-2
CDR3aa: CASSPRERANTGELFF
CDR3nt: TGTGCCAGCTCACCAAGGGAGCGGGCGAACACCGGGGAGCTGTTTTTT

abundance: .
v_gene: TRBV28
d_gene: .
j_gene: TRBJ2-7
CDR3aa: CASLGHGDSYEQYF
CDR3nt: TGTGCCAGCCTGGGACACGGAGACTCCTACGAGCAGTACTTC

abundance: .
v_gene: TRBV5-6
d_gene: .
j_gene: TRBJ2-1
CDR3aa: CASSWDFYNEQFF
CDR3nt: TGTGCCAGCAGCTGGGACTTTTACAATGAGCAGTTCTTC

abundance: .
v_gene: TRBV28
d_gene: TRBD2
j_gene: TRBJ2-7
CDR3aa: CASRPLTSGSHEQYF
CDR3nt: TGTGCCAGCAGACCCCTGACTAGCGGGAGTCACGAGCAGTACTTC

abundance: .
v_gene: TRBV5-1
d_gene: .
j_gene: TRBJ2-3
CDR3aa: CASSVGRIAEGTDTQYF
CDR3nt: TGCGCCAGCAGCGTCGGAAGAATAGCGGAAGGGACAGATACGCAGTATTTT

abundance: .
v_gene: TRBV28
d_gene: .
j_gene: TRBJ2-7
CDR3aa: CASSLSNTYEQYF
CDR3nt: TGTGCCAGCAGTTTAAGTAACACTTACGAGCAGTACTTC

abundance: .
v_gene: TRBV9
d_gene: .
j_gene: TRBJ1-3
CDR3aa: CASSVGTTGNTIYF
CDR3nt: TGTGCCAGCAGCGTCGGGACAACTGGAAACACCATATATTTT

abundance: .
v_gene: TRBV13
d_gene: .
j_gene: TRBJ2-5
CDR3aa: CASRRGRETQYF
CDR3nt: TGTGCCAGCAGACGGGGTCGAGAGACCCAGTACTTC

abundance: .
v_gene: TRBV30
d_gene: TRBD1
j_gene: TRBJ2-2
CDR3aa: CAWSLMGTGNTGELFF
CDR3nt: TGTGCCTGGAGTCTAATGGGGACAGGGAACACCGGGGAGCTGTTTTTT

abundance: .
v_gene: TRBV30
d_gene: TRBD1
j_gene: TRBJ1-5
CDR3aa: CAWSGQGDQPQHF
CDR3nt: TGTGCCTGGAGTGGACAGGGGGATCAGCCCCAGCATTTT

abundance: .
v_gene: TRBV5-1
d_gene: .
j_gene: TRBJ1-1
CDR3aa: CASSSGQRQNTEAFF
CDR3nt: TGCGCCAGCAGTTCCGGACAGCGCCAGAACACTGAAGCTTTCTTT

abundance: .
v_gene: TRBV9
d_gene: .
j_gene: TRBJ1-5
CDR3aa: CASSVGNQPQHF
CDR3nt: TGTGCCAGCAGCGTAGGGAATCAGCCCCAGCATTTT

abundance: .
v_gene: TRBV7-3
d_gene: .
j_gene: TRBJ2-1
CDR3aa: CASSLHIGSSADNEQFF
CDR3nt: TGTGCCAGCAGCTTACATATAGGCTCTAGCGCCGACAATGAGCAGTTCTTC

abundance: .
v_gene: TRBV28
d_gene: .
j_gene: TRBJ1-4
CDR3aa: CASSLLLGRGNEKLFF
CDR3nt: TGTGCCAGCAGTTTGCTTTTAGGGCGGGGTAATGAAAAACTGTTTTTT

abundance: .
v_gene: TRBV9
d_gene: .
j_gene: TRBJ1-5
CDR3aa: CASSVEGVVNQPQHF
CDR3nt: TGTGCCAGCAGCGTAGAAGGAGTGGTCAATCAGCCCCAGCATTTT